This is a list of T cell receptor beta chains from one sample in a study of blood T cell repertoires in COVID-19. The table came from immunoSEQ multiplex PCR; TCRdb's copy has only in-frame clones and leaves some out. The sample records 80,000 to 130,000 clones, roughly 87% being singletons. The sequencing sample was made of peripheral blood. All receptors derive from a woman in her sixties or seventies with acute or convalescent COVID-19. Both conserved end residues are part of each CDR3. The D gene is left open where the match is weak. Not every row has a clone size; where given, it reads once, few, many or a size class.

len,d_gene,abundance,v_gene,j_gene,CDR3nt,CDR3aa
15,TRBD1,NA,TRBV5-5,TRBJ1-2,TGTGCCAGCAGCTTCGAGGGGGCTGCTAACTATGGCTACACCTTC,CASSFEGAANYGYTF
13,TRBD1,NA,TRBV28,TRBJ1-1,TGTGCCAGCAGGACAGGGGGCGCGGGTGAAGCTTTCTTT,CASRTGGAGEAFF
16,NA,NA,TRBV7-3,TRBJ2-1,TGTGCCAGCAGCTCGCTGGCGGGGACGGCTTACAATGAGCAGTTCTTC,CASSSLAGTAYNEQFF
15,NA,NA,TRBV9,TRBJ2-2,TGTGCCAGCAGCGTCTCAGCGGGGAACACCGGGGAGCTGTTTTTT,CASSVSAGNTGELFF
13,NA,NA,TRBV6-5,TRBJ1-4,TGTGCCAGCAGTCATGCAACTAATGAAAAACTGTTTTTT,CASSHATNEKLFF
13,NA,NA,TRBV3-1/TRBV3-2,TRBJ1-4,TGTGCCAGCAGCCTGCGGACAAATGAAAAACTGTTTTTT,CASSLRTNEKLFF
15,NA,NA,TRBV24-1,TRBJ2-1,TGTGCCACCAGTGACCAGGGAAAGACTAGTGGTGAGCAGTTCTTC,CATSDQGKTSGEQFF
16,NA,NA,TRBV5-1,TRBJ1-2,TGCGCCAGCAGCTTGGGGCCGCGGGGAACCAACTATGGCTACACCTTC,CASSLGPRGTNYGYTF
14,TRBD2,NA,TRBV19,TRBJ2-5,TGTGCCAGTTCGGTGGCGGGAGACAGAAAGACCCAGTACTTC,CASSVAGDRKTQYF
15,TRBD2,NA,TRBV7-8,TRBJ2-1,TGTGCCAGCAGTTCCAAGCGGGGATCCTACAATGAGCAGTTCTTC,CASSSKRGSYNEQFF
17,TRBD2,NA,TRBV20-1,TRBJ2-1,TGCAGTGCTAGTACGACCGGGACTAGCGGGAGTGACAATGAGCAGTTCTTC,CSASTTGTSGSDNEQFF
13,NA,once,TRBV6-5,TRBJ1-4,TGTGCCAGCAGTCGAGGAATAGGAGAAAAACTGTTTTTT,CASSRGIGEKLFF
14,TRBD2,few,TRBV6-5,TRBJ2-1,TGTGCCAGCAGGAGCGGGAGCTCCTACAATGAGCAGTTCTTC,CASRSGSSYNEQFF
16,TRBD2,NA,TRBV19,TRBJ2-5,TGTGCCAGTAGTGCCTGGACTAGCGGGGACCAAGAGACCCAGTACTTC,CASSAWTSGDQETQYF
15,NA,NA,TRBV5-1,TRBJ2-1,TGCGCCAGCAGCATCCCCCAGGGGGACCGGGGGGAGCAGTTCTTC,CASSIPQGDRGEQFF
14,NA,NA,TRBV6-5,TRBJ1-1,TGTGCCAGCAGTTATCTCCGGGAGAACACTGAAGCTTTCTTT,CASSYLRENTEAFF
16,NA,NA,TRBV11-2,TRBJ1-6,TGTGCCAGCAGCTTAGAGGGCAGGGTCGGTGGTTCACCCCTCCACTTT,CASSLEGRVGGSPLHF
13,NA,NA,TRBV11-3,TRBJ2-1,TGTGCCAGCAGCTTAGCCCCCCTCAATGAGCAGTTCTTC,CASSLAPLNEQFF
12,TRBD2,NA,TRBV29-1,TRBJ2-1,TGCAGCGTTCGGGGGGGATACAATGAGCAGTTCTTC,CSVRGGYNEQFF
16,TRBD2,NA,TRBV19,TRBJ2-2,TGTGCCAGCGGGACTAGCGGGAGCGGGGTCACCGGGGAGCTGTTTTTT,CASGTSGSGVTGELFF
15,TRBD1,NA,TRBV2,TRBJ2-1,TGTGCCAGCAGTGAAGATACAGGGGGGTACAATGAGCAGTTCTTC,CASSEDTGGYNEQFF
16,TRBD2,NA,TRBV2,TRBJ2-1,TGTGCCAGCAGTGAATGGGGAGCGGGAGGGGGAAATGAGCAGTTCTTC,CASSEWGAGGGNEQFF